A selection of T cell receptor beta chains follows, all from one sample in a study of beta chain features in type 1 diabetes. Generated by immunoSEQ multiplex PCR, the TCRdb table keeps only in-frame clones and is missing some. This sample has 240,000 or so clones, with 55% to 70% found just once. Material for sequencing was naive CD4+ T cells from blood. The receptor set was obtained from a man between 25 and 39 years old in good health. CDR3s include the opening cysteine and the closing phenylalanine or tryptophan. The D gene is left open where the match is weak. Some rows have no size entry. The others give once, few or many, or a class for an expanded clone.

j_gene: TRBJ1-1
v_gene: TRBV7-2
abundance: -
d_gene: -
CDR3aa: CASSQILGRYSLGAFF
CDR3nt: TGTGCCAGCAGCCAGATATTAGGACGGTACTCCCTGGGGGCTTTCTTT

j_gene: TRBJ2-1
v_gene: TRBV30
abundance: -
d_gene: -
CDR3aa: CAWSNFGNEQFF
CDR3nt: TGTGCCTGGAGTAATTTCGGGAATGAGCAGTTCTTC

j_gene: TRBJ2-3
v_gene: TRBV27
abundance: few
d_gene: TRBD1
CDR3aa: CASSPWTGGTDTQYF
CDR3nt: TGTGCCAGCAGTCCCTGGACAGGCGGCACAGATACGCAGTATTTT

j_gene: TRBJ2-7
v_gene: TRBV7-2
abundance: -
d_gene: -
CDR3aa: CASSGKKGLEQYF
CDR3nt: TGTGCCAGCAGCGGCAAAAAGGGTCTCGAGCAGTACTTC

j_gene: TRBJ2-3
v_gene: TRBV4-1
abundance: -
d_gene: -
CDR3aa: CASSQGRTDTDTQYF
CDR3nt: TGCGCCAGCAGCCAAGGGCGGACAGACACAGATACGCAGTATTTT

j_gene: TRBJ2-1
v_gene: TRBV29-1
abundance: few
d_gene: -
CDR3aa: CSVEGEPSSYNEQFF
CDR3nt: TGCAGCGTTGAGGGCGAACCAAGCTCCTACAATGAGCAGTTCTTC

j_gene: TRBJ1-1
v_gene: TRBV29-1
abundance: few
d_gene: -
CDR3aa: CSVSGLMNTEAFF
CDR3nt: TGCAGCGTTTCCGGGCTTATGAACACTGAAGCTTTCTTT

j_gene: TRBJ2-5
v_gene: TRBV5-4
abundance: -
d_gene: TRBD1
CDR3aa: CASSQTGGHSEETQYF
CDR3nt: TGTGCCAGCAGTCAGACAGGGGGCCATTCCGAAGAGACCCAGTACTTC

j_gene: TRBJ2-5
v_gene: TRBV12-5
abundance: once
d_gene: -
CDR3aa: CASGRTEETQYF
CDR3nt: TGTGCTAGTGGTCGGACAGAAGAGACCCAGTACTTC

j_gene: TRBJ2-1
v_gene: TRBV19
abundance: few
d_gene: -
CDR3aa: CASSLGQSTNNEQFF
CDR3nt: TGTGCCAGTAGTCTCGGACAGAGCACAAACAATGAGCAGTTCTTC

j_gene: TRBJ2-1
v_gene: TRBV25-1
abundance: -
d_gene: -
CDR3aa: CASSELKEQFF
CDR3nt: TGTGCCAGCAGTGAATTAAAGGAGCAGTTCTTC

j_gene: TRBJ2-4
v_gene: TRBV15
abundance: -
d_gene: TRBD2
CDR3aa: CATSRTGGPQNIQYF
CDR3nt: TGTGCCACCAGCAGGACGGGAGGGCCTCAAAACATTCAGTACTTC

j_gene: TRBJ2-7
v_gene: TRBV2
abundance: once
d_gene: -
CDR3aa: CASSGGRDYEQYF
CDR3nt: TGTGCCAGCAGTGGCGGCAGGGACTACGAGCAGTACTTC

j_gene: TRBJ2-3
v_gene: TRBV11-2
abundance: -
d_gene: -
CDR3aa: CASSPSALATSTDTQYF
CDR3nt: TGTGCCAGCAGCCCCAGTGCCCTAGCGACTAGCACAGATACGCAGTATTTT

j_gene: TRBJ2-1
v_gene: TRBV2
abundance: -
d_gene: -
CDR3aa: CASTLFYNEQFF
CDR3nt: TGTGCCAGCACACTTTTCTACAATGAGCAGTTCTTC

j_gene: TRBJ2-1
v_gene: TRBV15
abundance: -
d_gene: TRBD1
CDR3aa: CATSRGYRGSYNEQFF
CDR3nt: TGTGCCACCAGCAGAGGTTACAGGGGTTCCTACAATGAGCAGTTCTTC

j_gene: TRBJ2-3
v_gene: TRBV29-1
abundance: -
d_gene: -
CDR3aa: CSVEDYADTQYF
CDR3nt: TGCAGCGTTGAAGATTATGCAGATACGCAGTATTTT

j_gene: TRBJ2-5
v_gene: TRBV5-1
abundance: -
d_gene: -
CDR3aa: CASSKTSGTQYF
CDR3nt: TGCGCCAGCAGCAAAACCTCGGGGACCCAGTACTTC

j_gene: TRBJ2-5
v_gene: TRBV14
abundance: few
d_gene: -
CDR3aa: CASGPKRGQQYF
CDR3nt: TGTGCCAGCGGCCCCAAGCGCGGCCAGCAATACTTC

j_gene: TRBJ2-4
v_gene: TRBV2
abundance: -
d_gene: -
CDR3aa: CASSEAHLAKNIQYF
CDR3nt: TGTGCCAGCAGTGAAGCGCATCTAGCCAAAAACATTCAGTACTTC

j_gene: TRBJ2-1
v_gene: TRBV30
abundance: few
d_gene: TRBD2
CDR3aa: CAWSPAGGAYNEQFF
CDR3nt: TGTGCCTGGAGTCCAGCGGGAGGGGCCTACAATGAGCAGTTCTTC

j_gene: TRBJ2-2
v_gene: TRBV29-1
abundance: -
d_gene: -
CDR3aa: CSVEAGTGELFF
CDR3nt: TGCAGCGTTGAAGCTGGCACCGGGGAGCTGTTTTTT

j_gene: TRBJ2-3
v_gene: TRBV25-1
abundance: few
d_gene: TRBD1
CDR3aa: CASSAFRDSGADTQYF
CDR3nt: TGTGCCAGCAGTGCCTTCCGGGACAGCGGAGCGGATACGCAGTATTTT

j_gene: TRBJ2-5
v_gene: TRBV21-1
abundance: -
d_gene: -
CDR3aa: CASSNQGSWDQYF
CDR3nt: TGTGCCAGCAGCAACCAAGGGAGCTGGGACCAGTACTTC

j_gene: TRBJ2-7
v_gene: TRBV30
abundance: few
d_gene: -
CDR3aa: CASRVNTYEQYF
CDR3nt: TGTGCCTCAAGGGTCAATACCTACGAGCAGTACTTC

j_gene: TRBJ1-6
v_gene: TRBV7-2
abundance: -
d_gene: -
CDR3aa: CASSPLGTATPLHF
CDR3nt: TGTGCCAGCAGCCCCTTAGGGACCGCTACACCCCTCCACTTT

j_gene: TRBJ2-3
v_gene: TRBV7-2
abundance: -
d_gene: TRBD2
CDR3aa: CASSLAETSGLRTDTQYF
CDR3nt: TGTGCCAGCAGCTTAGCTGAGACTAGCGGCCTAAGGACAGATACGCAGTATTTT

j_gene: TRBJ1-4
v_gene: TRBV29-1
abundance: few
d_gene: -
CDR3aa: CSVESTEKLFF
CDR3nt: TGCAGCGTTGAAAGTACTGAAAAACTGTTTTTT

j_gene: TRBJ2-3
v_gene: TRBV21-1
abundance: -
d_gene: -
CDR3aa: CASSAGQGENSDTQYF
CDR3nt: TGTGCCAGCAGCGCGGGACAGGGCGAAAACTCAGATACGCAGTATTTT

j_gene: TRBJ2-1
v_gene: TRBV10-3
abundance: -
d_gene: TRBD2
CDR3aa: CAISESIFGRSRDEQFF
CDR3nt: TGTGCCATCAGTGAGTCGATCTTCGGGAGGTCGAGGGATGAGCAGTTCTTC

j_gene: TRBJ1-2
v_gene: TRBV30
abundance: few
d_gene: -
CDR3aa: CAWNRDLANYGYTF
CDR3nt: TGTGCCTGGAACCGGGATCTAGCTAACTATGGCTACACCTTC

j_gene: TRBJ2-2
v_gene: TRBV9
abundance: -
d_gene: -
CDR3aa: CASSVGQNTGELFF
CDR3nt: TGTGCCAGCAGCGTAGGACAGAACACCGGGGAGCTGTTTTTT

j_gene: TRBJ1-2
v_gene: TRBV2
abundance: -
d_gene: -
CDR3aa: CASSTEPTYGYTF
CDR3nt: TGTGCCTCCTCAACCGAGCCAACCTATGGCTACACCTTC

j_gene: TRBJ2-7
v_gene: TRBV4-3
abundance: -
d_gene: TRBD1
CDR3aa: CASSQELHRGPLYEQYF
CDR3nt: TGCGCCAGCAGCCAAGAGTTGCACAGGGGACCTCTCTACGAGCAGTACTTC

j_gene: TRBJ1-2
v_gene: TRBV30
abundance: once
d_gene: -
CDR3aa: CAWSRRRSYGYTF
CDR3nt: TGTGCCTGGAGTAGACGGCGGAGTTATGGCTACACCTTC

j_gene: TRBJ2-1
v_gene: TRBV25-1
abundance: -
d_gene: -
CDR3aa: CASRSRMGKSYNEQFF
CDR3nt: TGTGCCAGCAGATCGCGAATGGGGAAGTCCTACAATGAGCAGTTCTTC

j_gene: TRBJ2-5
v_gene: TRBV7-9
abundance: few
d_gene: -
CDR3aa: CASSLWTADF
CDR3nt: TGTGCCAGCAGCTTATGGACAGCAGACTTC

j_gene: TRBJ2-4
v_gene: TRBV2
abundance: few
d_gene: -
CDR3aa: CASSESWIAKNIQYF
CDR3nt: TGTGCCAGCAGTGAAAGTTGGATAGCCAAAAACATTCAGTACTTC

j_gene: TRBJ1-2
v_gene: TRBV2
abundance: -
d_gene: -
CDR3aa: CASSEALQREYTF
CDR3nt: TGTGCCAGCAGTGAAGCGCTTCAGCGGGAGTACACCTTC

j_gene: TRBJ2-5
v_gene: TRBV28
abundance: once
d_gene: -
CDR3aa: CASSPRSQAPRTQYF
CDR3nt: TGTGCCAGCAGTCCCCGGAGCCAGGCCCCTAGGACCCAGTACTTC

j_gene: TRBJ2-7
v_gene: TRBV30
abundance: few
d_gene: -
CDR3aa: CAWQQGLFSYEQYF
CDR3nt: TGTGCCTGGCAACAGGGACTTTTCTCCTACGAGCAGTACTTC

j_gene: TRBJ2-5
v_gene: TRBV7-2
abundance: once
d_gene: TRBD1
CDR3aa: CASSGSGTGTQYF
CDR3nt: TGTGCCAGCAGCGGATCCGGGACAGGGACACAGTACTTC

j_gene: TRBJ2-3
v_gene: TRBV29-1
abundance: -
d_gene: TRBD2
CDR3aa: CSVAPAGVTDTQYF
CDR3nt: TGCAGCGTTGCCCCGGCGGGGGTCACAGATACGCAGTATTTT

j_gene: TRBJ2-5
v_gene: TRBV7-9
abundance: -
d_gene: TRBD1
CDR3aa: CASSSGQGQETQYF
CDR3nt: TGTGCCAGCAGCTCCGGACAGGGTCAGGAGACCCAGTACTTC

j_gene: TRBJ2-5
v_gene: TRBV19
abundance: -
d_gene: -
CDR3aa: CASRSRNRETQYF
CDR3nt: TGTGCCAGTAGATCGAGAAATCGAGAGACCCAGTACTTC

j_gene: TRBJ2-1
v_gene: TRBV9
abundance: -
d_gene: TRBD2
CDR3aa: CASSPSGRYNEQFF
CDR3nt: TGTGCCAGCAGCCCTAGCGGGAGGTACAATGAGCAGTTCTTC

j_gene: TRBJ2-7
v_gene: TRBV19
abundance: -
d_gene: -
CDR3aa: CASSMMRGEQYF
CDR3nt: TGTGCCAGTAGTATGATGAGGGGCGAGCAGTACTTC

j_gene: TRBJ2-7
v_gene: TRBV6-6
abundance: -
d_gene: -
CDR3aa: CASSYSKSGWEQYF
CDR3nt: TGTGCCAGCAGTTACTCGAAGAGTGGGTGGGAGCAGTACTTC